The 8 T cell receptor beta chains in this list originate from one sample, sequenced in a study of control samples from healthy donors and cancer patients. Repertoires were generated with immunoSEQ multiplex PCR, while TCRdb's copy carries only in-frame clones and drops some. The repertoire holds 75,000 to 80,000 clones, roughly 90% seen once, with around a tenth in the top ten. The sequencing sample was made of PBMCs. These receptors came from a woman in her forties or fifties with colorectal cancer.

The chain links TRBV6-5 to TRBJ2-3, with TRBD2 as a possible D gene (7 bases). This CDR3 has 16 residues. Trimming cost V 0 bases and J 0 bases, with 10 bases left between them. Germline V gene data show CDR1 as MNHEY and CDR2 as SVGAGI. DNA of the CDR3: TGTGCCAGCAGTTACTCTGCGGGGGCCAGCACAGATACGCAGTATTTT. Translation gives CASSYSAGASTDTQYF.

V and J are TRBV7-9 and TRBJ1-4, with D tentatively TRBD1 (6 bases). Germline CDR1 SEHNR, CDR2 FQNEAQ (reference sequence). Between the trimmed V and J ends, which lost 5 bases and 1 base, there was a span of 8 bases. CDR3 length equals 14 residues. The CDR3 here is CASSLGGTNEKLFF. In DNA form, the CDR3 reads TGTGCCAGCAGCCTAGGGGGAACTAATGAAAAACTGTTTTTT.

The chain recombines TRBV24-1 with TRBJ2-3, with 8 bases fitting TRBD1. Germline V lookup: CDR1 KGHDR, CDR2 SFDVKD. The trim removed 4 bases at V and 6 bases at J, leaving 5 bases unmatched. The CDR3 is made up of 14 amino acids. CDR3 sequence reads: CATSDGRGPDTQYF. In nucleotides, the CDR3 is TGTGCCACCAGTGACGGCAGGGGGCCGGATACGCAGTATTTT.

This clone was seen only once. The V gene is TRBV4-3, the J gene TRBJ1-2, with a tentative D call TRBD1 (5 bases). The V and J ends lost 1 base and 0 bases respectively, with 18 bases between them. CDR3 length: 18 residues. In germline, CDR1 is LGHNA, CDR2 YSLEER. The CDR3 nucleotides read TGCGCCAGCAGCCAAGGCCAGGGAAGCCCATCTGCTAACTATGGCTACACCTTC. Its translation: CASSQGQGSPSANYGYTF.

This CDR3 is CSAGDRGRIDGYTF. The CDR3 nucleotides read TGCAGCGCCGGGGACAGGGGGCGGATTGATGGCTACACCTTC. The chain employs TRBV29-1 and TRBJ1-2; 12 bases are a match to TRBD1. V dropped 7 bases and J dropped 6; count of bases not matched to a gene: 9. Germline CDR1 SQVTM, CDR2 ANQGSEA. CDR3 length: 14 amino acids.

The CDR3 nucleotides are TGCAGCGCCTACACAGGGTATAGCAATCAGCCCCAGCATTTT. Encoded protein: CSAYTGYSNQPQHF. The V call is TRBV29-1, the J call TRBJ1-5, with D perhaps TRBD1 (6 bases). Germline V lookup: CDR1 SQVTM, CDR2 ANQGSEA. The CDR3 is 14 amino acids. Deletions cut 7 bases from V and 0 bases from J, with 13 bases between.

J is TRBJ1-5 and V is TRBV30, with 7 bases fitting TRBD1. Germline values: CDR1 GTSNPN, CDR2 SVGIG (reference sequence). V dropped 0 bases and J dropped 6; count of bases not matched to a gene: 8. CDR3 size: 15 residues. The CDR3 bases are TGTGCCTGGAGTGTACAAGGGGGCCCACGTCAGCCCCAGCATTTT. Protein sequence: CAWSVQGGPRQPQHF.

The V gene is TRBV4-2, the J gene TRBJ2-7; 9 bases are a match to TRBD2. Germline values: CDR1 LGHNA, CDR2 YNFKEQ. V lost 0 bases to trimming and J lost 9 bases; unmatched junction nucleotides: 9. CDR3 length: 15 amino acids. CDR3: CASSQDGRASGVQYV. CDR3 DNA: TGTGCCAGCAGCCAAGATGGTCGGGCTAGCGGGGTGCAGTACGTC.